What follows is one TCR beta chain and its context. Its cognate antigen is unknown. This CDR3 is also generated by other DNA sequences in the sample. Libraries were prepared by immunoSEQ multiplex PCR; TCRdb keeps only in-frame clonotypes and omits some of them. The data contain fewer than 95,000 clones, 90% to 95% of them singletons. CDR1 and CDR2 from the germline V gene are MNHNS and SASEGT. V dropped 6 bases and J dropped 2 bases, with 11 bases sitting between them. CDR3 length equals 13 residues. The entry originates in a study of graft-versus-host responses after intestinal transplantation. The overall study: Isolated intestinal, liver-intestinal, or multivisceral transplants were what recipients had. The whole recipient group had anti-thymocyte globulin induction followed by tacrolimus and steroids for about three years.

General observations from the study: Among circulating GvH clones, peak levels were associated with early post-transplant declines in HvG clones. The recipient marrow held GvH clones, and some of them showed up first in ileum or blood.

This sequence was found in a human donor who received an intestinal transplant. The starting material was unstimulated CD8+ T cells sorted from spleen or lymph node cells, obtained before intestinal transplant. This chain links TRBV6-1 with TRBJ2-7, with a weak D call TRBD1 (5 bases). In nucleotides, the CDR3 is TGTGCCAGCAGGTTCAGGGAAACCTACGAGCAGTACTTC. This sequence encodes CASRFRETYEQYF.